This TCR beta chain stems from a study of Ad26.COV2.S vaccination and SARS-CoV-2 variants. Trimming pared 1 base from V and 5 bases from J, leaving 13 bases between. CDR1 MGHRA and CDR2 YSYEKL come from the germline V gene. The CDR3 has 15 residues. Libraries were prepared by immunoSEQ multiplex PCR; TCRdb keeps only in-frame clonotypes and omits some of them. Counted here are almost 400,000 clones, around 91% occurring once; the ten biggest clones make up 1.9%. Treatment denoted: some 20 received Ad26.COV2.S at low or high dose, single or two shots; several received placebo; per-sample allocation not given. Repertoires come from day 63 after the first vaccine or placebo injection.

Material: peripheral blood, obtained in a trial of Ad26.COV2.S vaccine versus placebo. The TCR comes from a person aged 18-60 years who received the Ad26.COV2.S COVID-19 vaccine or a placebo. The rearrangement links TRBV4-1 to TRBJ2-3, with a weak D call TRBD2 (6 bases). The CDR3 spells CASSQGGDGRDTQYF. CDR3 bases: TGCGCCAGCAGCCAAGGCGGGGACGGTAGAGATACGCAGTATTTT.